The rows below give T cell receptor beta chains drawn from one sample of a study of blood T cell repertoires in COVID-19. Data came from immunoSEQ multiplex PCR; TCRdb stores just in-frame clones and leaves some out. Among roughly 160,000 clones listed, over 75% were seen once. The sample comprised PBMCs or T cells enriched from blood (not recorded which). The receptor source for this set is a woman in her thirties or forties with acute COVID-19. CDR3s leave out the opening cysteine and the closing phenylalanine or tryptophan. D genes are given only for firm matches. Clone size is not always given. Where it is, it says once, few, many or a class for expanded clones.

abundance: NA
d_gene: TRBD1
v_gene: TRBV5-1
j_gene: TRBJ1-1
CDR3aa: ASSSGQGMNTEAF

abundance: NA
d_gene: NA
v_gene: TRBV5-1
j_gene: TRBJ1-2
CDR3aa: ASSPAVQLYGYT

abundance: NA
d_gene: NA
v_gene: TRBV5-4
j_gene: TRBJ1-1
CDR3aa: ASSLAGGGLNTEAF

abundance: once
d_gene: NA
v_gene: TRBV2
j_gene: TRBJ2-5
CDR3aa: ASSYRGGETQY

abundance: NA
d_gene: NA
v_gene: TRBV5-6
j_gene: TRBJ2-2
CDR3aa: ASSLSIVSSTGELF

abundance: few
d_gene: NA
v_gene: TRBV10-3
j_gene: TRBJ1-1
CDR3aa: AISEIDSMNTEAF

abundance: NA
d_gene: NA
v_gene: TRBV12-2
j_gene: TRBJ2-7
CDR3aa: ASRLVGTLGRYEQY

abundance: once
d_gene: NA
v_gene: TRBV2
j_gene: TRBJ1-3
CDR3aa: ASAPVGVGNTIY

abundance: NA
d_gene: NA
v_gene: TRBV28
j_gene: TRBJ2-1
CDR3aa: ASSLPSLDEQF

abundance: NA
d_gene: NA
v_gene: TRBV11-3
j_gene: TRBJ1-2
CDR3aa: ASSLFLGGYT

abundance: NA
d_gene: NA
v_gene: TRBV12-2
j_gene: TRBJ1-1
CDR3aa: ASRRQLGGAEAF

abundance: NA
d_gene: NA
v_gene: TRBV7-2
j_gene: TRBJ2-3
CDR3aa: ASSFLVAATDTQY

abundance: NA
d_gene: TRBD2
v_gene: TRBV5-1
j_gene: TRBJ2-5
CDR3aa: ASSLEAGGMGTQY

abundance: NA
d_gene: NA
v_gene: TRBV2
j_gene: TRBJ1-5
CDR3aa: ASSREHSNQPQH

abundance: NA
d_gene: TRBD1
v_gene: TRBV27
j_gene: TRBJ2-2
CDR3aa: ASSLRDRGTGELF

abundance: once
d_gene: NA
v_gene: TRBV18
j_gene: TRBJ1-3
CDR3aa: ASSPPGAISSGNTIY

abundance: NA
d_gene: TRBD1
v_gene: TRBV6-5
j_gene: TRBJ1-1
CDR3aa: ASSGTENTEAF

abundance: NA
d_gene: TRBD2
v_gene: TRBV24-1
j_gene: TRBJ2-3
CDR3aa: ATSNSLASSTDTQY

abundance: few
d_gene: NA
v_gene: TRBV5-1
j_gene: TRBJ2-7
CDR3aa: ASTSLGTGAEQY

abundance: NA
d_gene: NA
v_gene: TRBV6-6
j_gene: TRBJ2-1
CDR3aa: ASSPSFYNEQF

abundance: once
d_gene: NA
v_gene: TRBV18
j_gene: TRBJ2-3
CDR3aa: ASSLPVADTQY

abundance: NA
d_gene: TRBD1
v_gene: TRBV5-5
j_gene: TRBJ2-7
CDR3aa: ASSGDRGPYEQY

abundance: many
d_gene: NA
v_gene: TRBV10-3
j_gene: TRBJ1-2
CDR3aa: AISESGIGYGYT

abundance: once
d_gene: NA
v_gene: TRBV7-9
j_gene: TRBJ2-5
CDR3aa: ASSPAEGAQETQY

abundance: NA
d_gene: TRBD1
v_gene: TRBV5-1
j_gene: TRBJ2-2
CDR3aa: ASSRTGRTGELF

abundance: NA
d_gene: NA
v_gene: TRBV4-1
j_gene: TRBJ1-3
CDR3aa: ASSQEDRLYSGNTIY

abundance: NA
d_gene: NA
v_gene: TRBV7-3
j_gene: TRBJ2-7
CDR3aa: ASSHGTVPYEQY

abundance: once
d_gene: TRBD1
v_gene: TRBV7-9
j_gene: TRBJ1-2
CDR3aa: ASSQILLTGDYGYT

abundance: NA
d_gene: TRBD1
v_gene: TRBV5-1
j_gene: TRBJ2-7
CDR3aa: ASSFTDRDEQY

abundance: NA
d_gene: TRBD2
v_gene: TRBV10-3
j_gene: TRBJ2-1
CDR3aa: AINAGTSNEQF

abundance: NA
d_gene: TRBD1
v_gene: TRBV4-1
j_gene: TRBJ2-5
CDR3aa: ASSQEGTGKY

abundance: NA
d_gene: TRBD1
v_gene: TRBV11-3
j_gene: TRBJ2-1
CDR3aa: ASSVTGDSYNEQF

abundance: NA
d_gene: NA
v_gene: TRBV3-1/TRBV3-2
j_gene: TRBJ1-3
CDR3aa: ASSQDGAPRSGNTIY

abundance: NA
d_gene: NA
v_gene: TRBV11-2
j_gene: TRBJ2-3
CDR3aa: ASSLWNRASTDTQY

abundance: once
d_gene: TRBD1
v_gene: TRBV18
j_gene: TRBJ1-3
CDR3aa: ASSRPWTGSSGNTIY

abundance: NA
d_gene: NA
v_gene: TRBV19
j_gene: TRBJ1-2
CDR3aa: ASSIGNRRHGYT

abundance: NA
d_gene: NA
v_gene: TRBV14
j_gene: TRBJ2-5
CDR3aa: ASSPRGRETQY

abundance: NA
d_gene: TRBD1
v_gene: TRBV19
j_gene: TRBJ1-2
CDR3aa: ASSRGTGSYGYT

abundance: NA
d_gene: TRBD2
v_gene: TRBV5-5
j_gene: TRBJ2-5
CDR3aa: ASSFGLAGQETQY

abundance: once
d_gene: NA
v_gene: TRBV30
j_gene: TRBJ2-1
CDR3aa: AWSGQVDYNEQF

abundance: NA
d_gene: NA
v_gene: TRBV4-1
j_gene: TRBJ2-1
CDR3aa: ASSQLPPFLSVSYNEQF

abundance: NA
d_gene: TRBD1
v_gene: TRBV15
j_gene: TRBJ1-2
CDR3aa: ATSLNRGFYGYT

abundance: NA
d_gene: TRBD1
v_gene: TRBV19
j_gene: TRBJ1-1
CDR3aa: ASSRKQGGTMNTEAF

abundance: NA
d_gene: NA
v_gene: TRBV4-2
j_gene: TRBJ2-3
CDR3aa: ASSQLESTDTQY

abundance: once
d_gene: NA
v_gene: TRBV5-1
j_gene: TRBJ1-1
CDR3aa: ASSLILNTEAF

abundance: NA
d_gene: NA
v_gene: TRBV6-5
j_gene: TRBJ1-5
CDR3aa: ASSYRTGPQDQPQH

abundance: NA
d_gene: NA
v_gene: TRBV29-1
j_gene: TRBJ2-7
CDR3aa: SVALGPYEQY

abundance: NA
d_gene: TRBD1
v_gene: TRBV2
j_gene: TRBJ2-5
CDR3aa: ASRARDRLGETQY

abundance: NA
d_gene: NA
v_gene: TRBV5-1
j_gene: TRBJ1-6
CDR3aa: ASSLGQGNSPLH

abundance: few
d_gene: NA
v_gene: TRBV6-5
j_gene: TRBJ2-1
CDR3aa: ASRERASYNEQF

abundance: NA
d_gene: TRBD1
v_gene: TRBV19
j_gene: TRBJ1-2
CDR3aa: ASIHRGLGYGYT

abundance: NA
d_gene: TRBD1
v_gene: TRBV19
j_gene: TRBJ1-1
CDR3aa: ASSPGTANTEAF

abundance: NA
d_gene: TRBD2
v_gene: TRBV2
j_gene: TRBJ2-5
CDR3aa: ASKGLAGWEETQY

abundance: NA
d_gene: NA
v_gene: TRBV30
j_gene: TRBJ1-6
CDR3aa: AWSLSGNSPLH